One and the same sample provided the 26 T cell receptor beta chains below, sequenced in a study of vaccination effects on CD4 cells after COVID-19. No antigen is known for these receptors. Clones were read by immunoSEQ multiplex PCR, and TCRdb kept only the in-frame ones, dropping some. The sample shows fewer than 65,000 clones, 75% of them seen only once. Antigen-specific CD4+ T cells were expanded (with viral peptide pools) by the ViraFEST assay ahead of sequencing. Investigators separated out CD4+ T cells once less than 11 days of culture had passed. According to the study, vaccine recipients showed no prior SARS-CoV-2 infection and negative nucleocapsid antibodies. This specimen consisted of CD4+ T cells from PBMCs cultured with HCoV-OC43 spike peptides, obtained before COVID-19 vaccination. Subset given: HCoV-OC43 spike overlapping peptide pool stimulation. Source of these receptors: a human donor who received a COVID-19 vaccine.

This chain links TRBV5-1 with TRBJ1-1; TRBD1 matches 7 bases. After removal of 2 bases from V and 1 base from J, the junction contained 14 bases not matched to a gene. Germline lookup yields CDR1 SGHRS and CDR2 YFSETQ. The CDR3 is made up of 18 amino acids. The CDR3 region has the DNA TGCGCCAGCAGCTTAAATAGAGGCAGGGGGTTACCGAACACTGAAGCTTTCTTT. Amino acid sequence: CASSLNRGRGLPNTEAFF. Variable domain in full (rest from reference TRBV5-1 and TRBJ1-1): KAGVTQTPRYLIKTRGQQVTLSCSPISGHRSVSWYQQTPGQGLQFLFEYFSETQRNKGNFPGRFSGRQFSNSRSEMNVSTLELGDSALYLCASSLNRGRGLPNTEAFFGQGTRLTVV.

This CDR3 reads CASSFQETQYF. In DNA, the CDR3 is TGTGCCAGCAGCTTCCAAGAGACCCAGTACTTC. The chain carries TRBV2 and TRBJ2-5; D gene unclear. The ends were cut back, 6 bases at V and 1 base at J, with 3 bases in the middle. The germline V gene encodes CDR1 SNHLY and CDR2 FYNNEI. This CDR3 has 11 residues.

The rearrangement joins TRBV6-6 to TRBJ2-5; no definite D call. The ends were cut back, 4 bases at V and 5 bases at J, with 11 bases in the middle. Per the germline V gene, CDR1 is MNHNY and CDR2 is SVGAGI (reference sequence). This CDR3 has 13 residues. CDR3 nucleotide sequence: TGTGCCAGCAGTTCCCCTCCCGGGGAGACCCAGTACTTC. Residues: CASSSPPGETQYF.

This chain links TRBV18 with TRBJ1-1; a possible D gene is TRBD1 (5 bases). The CDR3 is made up of 15 amino acids. Germline CDR1 reads KGHSH; CDR2 reads LQKENI. V lost 6 bases and J 0 bases, leaving 14 bases between the germline ends. In DNA form, the CDR3 reads TGTGCCAGCTCGTTACTTGGACACTTGAACACTGAAGCTTTCTTT. Protein sequence: CASSLLGHLNTEAFF.

The gene calls are TRBV10-3 and TRBJ2-7, with a tentative D call TRBD1 (6 bases). This CDR3 comprises 16 residues. Between the trimmed V and J ends, which lost 10 bases and 6 bases, there was a span of 28 bases. Germline values: CDR1 ENHRY, CDR2 SYGVKD. In DNA, the CDR3 is TGTGCCACCGGATCACGGGACACCTCAGATTTTGTCGAGCAGTACGTC. It specifies CATGSRDTSDFVEQYV.

V usage is TRBV5-6 and J usage is TRBJ2-3; 9 bases match TRBD1. The CDR3 sequence is 15 residues long. The junction had 5 bases not matched to a gene; V was cut back by 4 bases and J by 2 bases. CDR1 SGHDT and CDR2 YYEEEE come from the germline V gene. Here the CDR3 reads CASSRRDRDTDTQYF. The CDR3 DNA follows: TGTGCCAGCAGCAGGAGGGACAGGGACACAGATACGCAGTATTTT. Using reference TRBV5-6 and TRBJ2-3 for the parts outside the CDR3, the full variable domain is DAGVTQSPTHLIKTRGQQVTLRCSPKSGHDTVSWYQQALGQGPQFIFQYYEEEERQRGNFPDRFSGHQFPNYSSELNVNALLLGDSALYLCASSRRDRDTDTQYFGPGTRLTVL.

The genes are TRBV6-5 and TRBJ1-2, with D tentatively TRBD1 (6 bases). The germline V and J ends were trimmed by 2 bases and 8 bases, with 9 bases remaining between them. The CDR3 has 12 residues. Looked up from germline, CDR1 is MNHEY and CDR2 is SVGAGI. CDR3 DNA: TGTGCCAGCAGTTACGGGCAGGGGGGCTACACCTTC. Protein: CASSYGQGGYTF.

J is TRBJ2-3 and V is TRBV19, with D perhaps matching TRBD1 (6 bases). The CDR3 covers 16 residues. The V and J ends lost 6 bases and 0 bases respectively, with 16 bases between them. From germline, CDR1 is LNHDA and CDR2 SQIVND (reference sequence). CDR3 sequence reads: CASRRTGTSSTDTQYF. The CDR3 DNA sequence: TGTGCCAGTAGACGTACAGGGACCTCTAGCACAGATACGCAGTATTTT.

The V gene is TRBV6-4, the J gene TRBJ2-1; 13 nucleotides agree with TRBD2. The germline V gene has CDR1 MRHNA and CDR2 SNTAGT. The CDR3 totals 16 residues. The V gene end was trimmed by 3 bases and the J gene end by 10 bases; junction bases not matched to a gene: 9. CDR3: CASSDTGLAGLKEQFF. CDR3 sequence (DNA): TGTGCCAGCAGTGATACGGGACTAGCGGGGTTAAAAGAGCAGTTCTTC.

The V and J genes are TRBV11-2 and TRBJ1-4; D gene unclear. The CDR3 covers 14 residues. Germline values: CDR1 SGHAT, CDR2 FQNNGV. V shed 3 bases and J shed 4 bases, with 9 bases lying between them. The CDR3 reads CASSLLAVNEKLFF. The CDR3 DNA is TGTGCCAGCAGCTTGTTGGCAGTTAATGAAAAACTGTTTTTT. Complete variable domain (other parts from reference TRBV11-2 and TRBJ1-4): EAGVAQSPRYKIIEKRQSVAFWCNPISGHATLYWYQQILGQGPKLLIQFQNNGVVDDSQLPKDRFSAERLKGVDSTLKIQPAKLEDSAVYLCASSLLAVNEKLFFGSGTQLSVL.

A few counts support this clone. J is TRBJ1-4 and V is TRBV7-9; 7 bases fit TRBD1. In germline, CDR1 is SEHNR, CDR2 FQNEAQ (reference sequence). The trim removed 6 bases at V and 7 bases at J, leaving 14 bases unmatched. The CDR3 loop spans 16 amino acids. The CDR3 region is CASSALTGATGEKLFF. The CDR3 DNA follows: TGTGCCAGCAGTGCCCTTACAGGGGCGACGGGTGAAAAACTGTTTTTT.

This rearrangement joins TRBV18 to TRBJ1-1; TRBD1 agrees at 10 bases. The germline CDR1 and CDR2 sequences are KGHSH and LQKENI. With V trimmed by 5 bases and J by 3 bases, 6 bases remained unmatched. This CDR3 has 15 residues. The DNA of the CDR3 is TGTGCCAGCTCAATGACCGGGACAGGGGACACTGAAGCTTTCTTT. Its protein product is CASSMTGTGDTEAFF.

The rearrangement links TRBV14 to TRBJ1-2, with D tentatively TRBD1 (6 bases). Trimming left V 6 bases short and J 4 bases short, with 15 bases between. Germline V gene sequence: CDR1 SGHDN, CDR2 FVKESK. There are 14 residues in the CDR3. The chain's CDR3 is CASRPSGTFYGYTF. Here the CDR3 DNA reads TGTGCCAGCAGACCTTCCGGGACATTCTATGGCTACACCTTC. Together with reference TRBV14 and TRBJ1-2, the CDR3 gives the full variable domain: EAGVTQFPSHSVIEKGQTVTLRCDPISGHDNLYWYRRVMGKEIKFLLHFVKESKQDESGMPNNRFLAERTGGTYSTLKVQPAELEDSGVYFCASRPSGTFYGYTFGSGTRLTVV.

This chain connects TRBV2 to TRBJ1-1; D is unclear. This CDR3 spans 15 amino acids. Deletions cut 2 bases from V and 0 bases from J, with 10 bases between. The germline V gene has CDR1 SNHLY and CDR2 FYNNEI. The CDR3 loop reads CASSEREGMNTEAFF. Here the CDR3 DNA reads TGTGCCAGCAGTGAAAGGGAGGGCATGAACACTGAAGCTTTCTTT. Filled out from reference TRBV2 and TRBJ1-1, the complete variable domain reads EPEVTQTPSHQVTQMGQEVILRCVPISNHLYFYWYRQILGQKVEFLVSFYNNEISEKSEIFDDQFSVERPDGSNFTLKIRSTKLEDSAMYFCASSEREGMNTEAFFGQGTRLTVV.

This chain uses TRBV19 with TRBJ2-1; TRBD1 aligns across 8 bases. The CDR3 has 15 residues. Germline loops: CDR1 LNHDA, CDR2 SQIVND (reference sequence). V lost 6 bases to trimming and J lost 7 bases; unmatched junction nucleotides: 11. Here the CDR3 DNA reads TGTGCCAGTAGCCTCTGGCAGGGGGCGCGAAATGAGCAGTTCTTC. Protein sequence: CASSLWQGARNEQFF.

The chain couples TRBV2 to TRBJ2-3, with D possibly being TRBD1 (5 bases). Trimming shortened V by 1 base and J by 3 bases, and 8 bases separated the two germline ends. Germline V lookup: CDR1 SNHLY, CDR2 FYNNEI. The CDR3 is 14 amino acids. The DNA of the CDR3 is TGTGCCAGCAGTGAAGGTGGGGCTACAGATACGCAGTATTTT. It specifies CASSEGGATDTQYF.

In DNA form, the CDR3 reads TGTGCCAGCCAAAGGGGGACAGGGATTTCTATTTTACGTTCACCCCTCCACTTT. Translated: CASQRGTGISILRSPLHF. The chain couples TRBV2 to TRBJ1-6; 9 positions agree with TRBD1. Losses at the gene ends were 8 bases for V and 9 bases for J; bases not matched to a gene: 20. CDR3 length equals 18 residues. Germline CDR1 reads SNHLY; CDR2 reads FYNNEI.

The V call is TRBV11-2, the J call TRBJ1-6, with D tentatively TRBD1 (6 bases). The V end lost 6 bases, the J end lost 0 bases, and 12 bases lay between the germline ends. The CDR3 covers 16 residues. The germline CDR1 and CDR2 sequences are SGHAT and FQNNGV. For the CDR3, the DNA is TGTGCCAGCAGTTACAGGGCTGGCTCCTATAATTCACCCCTCCACTTT. This sequence encodes CASSYRAGSYNSPLHF.

The genes are TRBV7-9 and TRBJ2-2, with D tentatively TRBD1 (6 bases). V was cut by 2 bases and J by 5 bases, with 15 bases left in between. Germline V gives CDR1 SEHNR, CDR2 FQNEAQ (reference sequence). This CDR3 region has 16 residues. The CDR3, as DNA: TGTGCCAGCAGCTTAAACGCAGGGGTGGGAACCGGGGAGCTGTTTTTT. It translates to CASSLNAGVGTGELFF.

The V gene is TRBV29-1, the J gene TRBJ1-2; 7 bases line up with TRBD1. The V gene end was trimmed by 7 bases and the J gene end by 3 bases; junction bases not matched to a gene: 8. The germline CDR1 and CDR2 sequences are SQVTM and ANQGSEA. The CDR3 length is 13 residues. CDR3 in amino acids: CSATTGFDYGYTF. The CDR3 nucleotides read TGCAGCGCCACGACAGGGTTCGACTATGGCTACACCTTC.

The chain employs TRBV7-9 and TRBJ2-7, with 10 bases that match TRBD1. The CDR3 consists of 13 residues. V was clipped by 0 bases and J by 11 bases; unmatched bases: 4. CDR1 is SEHNR and CDR2 is FQNEAQ in the germline V gene (reference sequence). CDR3 loop: CASSLAGQGFKYV. Here the CDR3 DNA reads TGTGCCAGCAGCTTAGCGGGACAGGGGTTCAAGTACGTC.

J is TRBJ1-5 and V is TRBV2; D uncertain. This CDR3 is built from 15 residues. Germline V CDR1 and CDR2: SNHLY, FYNNEI. The V end lost 3 bases, the J end lost 0 bases, and 9 bases lay between the germline ends. The CDR3 reads CASSEGSTSNQPQHF. As DNA, the CDR3 is TGTGCCAGCAGTGAGGGTAGTACTAGCAATCAGCCCCAGCATTTT.

This clone was observed a handful of times. This sequence joins TRBV6-1 and TRBJ1-4; D not resolved. This CDR3 spans 18 amino acids. Trimming stripped 4 bases from V and 4 bases from J, with 22 bases between. Germline CDR1 and CDR2: MNHNS and SASEGT. The CDR3: CASSGPSPGEGFNEKLFF. The CDR3 region has the DNA TGTGCCAGCAGTGGCCCGAGTCCGGGCGAAGGGTTTAATGAAAAACTGTTTTTT.

This sequence joins TRBV28 and TRBJ2-1, with 9 nucleotides matching TRBD1. V dropped 8 bases and J dropped 6; count of bases not matched to a gene: 11. Germline loops: CDR1 MDHEN, CDR2 SYDVKM. CDR3 length: 15 residues. The CDR3 here is CASSSGQGFFNEQFF. DNA of the CDR3: TGTGCCAGCTCTTCGGGACAGGGTTTTTTCAATGAGCAGTTCTTC.

V and J are TRBV6-6 and TRBJ2-6; the D gene is possibly TRBD1 (6 bases). The germline V gene encodes CDR1 MNHNY and CDR2 SVGAGI (reference sequence). The germline V and J ends were trimmed by 6 bases and 2 bases, with 11 bases remaining between them. The CDR3 sequence is 15 residues long. The CDR3 nucleotides are TGTGCCAGCAGGTCGCAGGGGACTGGGGCCAACGTCCTGACTTTC. It encodes CASRSQGTGANVLTF.

V gene TRBV19 combines with J gene TRBJ2-2; 7 positions match TRBD1. This CDR3 region has 17 residues. The V gene end was trimmed by 4 bases and the J gene end by 7 bases; junction bases not matched to a gene: 15. CDR1 is LNHDA and CDR2 is SQIVND in the germline V gene (reference sequence). CDR3 sequence: CASSTFQTGIRHGELFF. The CDR3 DNA is TGTGCCAGTAGTACGTTCCAGACAGGGATTCGTCACGGGGAGCTGTTTTTT.